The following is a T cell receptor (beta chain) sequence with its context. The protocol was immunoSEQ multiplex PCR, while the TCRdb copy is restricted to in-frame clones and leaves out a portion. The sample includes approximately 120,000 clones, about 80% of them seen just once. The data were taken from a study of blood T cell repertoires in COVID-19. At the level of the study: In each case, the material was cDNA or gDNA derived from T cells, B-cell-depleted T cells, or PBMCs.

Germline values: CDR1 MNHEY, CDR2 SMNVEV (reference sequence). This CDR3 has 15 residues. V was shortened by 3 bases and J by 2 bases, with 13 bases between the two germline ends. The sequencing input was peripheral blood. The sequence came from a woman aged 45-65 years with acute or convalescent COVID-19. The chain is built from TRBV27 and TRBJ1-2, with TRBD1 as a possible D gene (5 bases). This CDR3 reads CASSFVWGENYGYTF. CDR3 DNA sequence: TGTGCCAGCAGTTTTGTGTGGGGGGAGAACTATGGCTACACCTTC.